Following are 5 T cell receptor beta chains from one sample sequenced in a study of T-cell reconstitution after alpha-beta-depleted transplantation in children (dated by TCRdb to the mid-2010s). Receptors were amplified or captured by PCR. The run used an Illumina HiSeq 2500. To normalize quantification of the TCRbeta repertoire, the TCR libraries were built with molecular barcoding that relied on unique molecular identifiers. Using fastp at Q25 and MiXCR, TCRdb reprocessed the public reads and kept productive beta chains. One record per CDR3 amino acid sequence lists the most common genes and DNA. Recorded for this sample are approximately 190,000 distinct CDR3 sequences; roughly 6% of them occurred a single time. Together, the top ten hold 4.5% to 5.5% of the sample. The sample's treatment or condition label, in plain terms: allogeneic hematopoietic cell transplantation with graft depleted of TCRalphabeta T cells and CD19 B cells.

The sample was PBMCs, taken before TCRalphabeta/CD19-depleted stem cell transplant. The receptors stem from a girl under three years old with combined immunodeficiency, due to receive a stem cell transplant.

This clonotype was detected many times. The gene calls are TRBV20-1 and TRBJ1-2; D is undetermined. Germline V gene sequence: CDR1 DFQATT, CDR2 SNEGSKA (reference sequence). The CDR3 sequence is 13 residues long. V lost 2 bases and J 4 bases, leaving 11 bases between the germline ends. The CDR3 sequence: CSARKSDPYGYTF. The CDR3 DNA sequence: TGCAGTGCTAGAAAGTCCGACCCCTATGGCTACACCTTC.

The table lists this clonotype with many counts. The rearrangement joins TRBV10-3 to TRBJ2-3; 9 bases are a match to TRBD2. The CDR3 extends over 15 amino acids. J gave up 0 bases and V 10 bases, and 8 bases lay outside the gene matches. The germline CDR1 and CDR2 sequences are ENHRY and SYGVKD. CDR3 DNA sequence: TGTGCCACGGTCTTAGCGGGAGCCAGCACAGATACGCAGTATTTT. Residues: CATVLAGASTDTQYF.

Ten or more counts support this clonotype. J is TRBJ1-4 and V is TRBV5-5; D not resolved. The CDR3 extends over 13 amino acids. The germline V gene encodes CDR1 SGHKS and CDR2 YYEKEE (reference sequence). The germline V and J ends were trimmed by 4 bases and 8 bases, with 12 bases remaining between them. The CDR3 sequence is CASSLSQGEKLFF. In DNA form, the CDR3 reads TGTGCCAGCAGCCTGTCTCAAGGGGAAAAACTGTTTTTT.

This clonotype was found many times. The chain carries TRBV5-1 and TRBJ1-1; tentatively, D is TRBD1 (5 bases). V was trimmed by 0 bases and J by 1 base, leaving 16 bases between them. The CDR3 has 17 residues. Germline V gene data show CDR1 as SGHRS and CDR2 as YFSETQ. The CDR3 nucleotides read TGCGCCAGCAGCTTGGAAGGGGAAGGTTTGGAGAACACTGAAGCTTTCTTT. As protein: CASSLEGEGLENTEAFF.

The chain is built from TRBV5-4 and TRBJ2-7, with 9 nucleotides matching TRBD1. The CDR3 loop spans 16 amino acids. Germline assignment: CDR1 SGHNT and CDR2 YYREEE (reference sequence). J gave up 2 bases and V 4 bases, and 10 bases lay outside the gene matches. The CDR3 bases are TGTGCCAGCAGCCCGTCACCTGGACAGGGGCCCTACGAGCAGTACTTC. Protein: CASSPSPGQGPYEQYF. The variable domain in full, with the rest retrieved from reference TRBV5-4 and TRBJ2-7, is ETGVTQSPTHLIKTRGQQVTLRCSSQSGHNTVSWYQQALGQGPQFIFQYYREEENGRGNFPPRFSGLQFPNYSSELNVNALELDDSALYLCASSPSPGQGPYEQYFGPGTRLTVT.